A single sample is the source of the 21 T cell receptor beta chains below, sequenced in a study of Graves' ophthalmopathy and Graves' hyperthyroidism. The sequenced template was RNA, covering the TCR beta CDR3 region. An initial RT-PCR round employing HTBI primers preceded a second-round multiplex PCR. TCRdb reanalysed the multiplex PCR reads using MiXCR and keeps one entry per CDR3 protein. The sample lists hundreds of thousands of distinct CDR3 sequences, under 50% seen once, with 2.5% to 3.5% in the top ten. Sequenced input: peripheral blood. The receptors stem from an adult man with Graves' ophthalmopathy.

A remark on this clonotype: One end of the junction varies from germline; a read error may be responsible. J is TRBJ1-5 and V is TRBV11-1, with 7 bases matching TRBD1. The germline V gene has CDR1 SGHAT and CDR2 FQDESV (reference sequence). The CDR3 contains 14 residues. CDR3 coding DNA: TGTGCCAACAGCTTGCGGGACAGCGACCAGCCCCAGCATTTT. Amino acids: CANSLRDSDQPQHF.

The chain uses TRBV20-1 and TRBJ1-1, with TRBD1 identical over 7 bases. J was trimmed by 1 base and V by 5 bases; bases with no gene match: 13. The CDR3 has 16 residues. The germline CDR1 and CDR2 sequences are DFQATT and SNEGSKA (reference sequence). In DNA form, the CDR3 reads TGCAGTGCTCCTCCGCTGACAGGGTGGGGGAACACTGAAGCTTTCTTT. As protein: CSAPPLTGWGNTEAFF.

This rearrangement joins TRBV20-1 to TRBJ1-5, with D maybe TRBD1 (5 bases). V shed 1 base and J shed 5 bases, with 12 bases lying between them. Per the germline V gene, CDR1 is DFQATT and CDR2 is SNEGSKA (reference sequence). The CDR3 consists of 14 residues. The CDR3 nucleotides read TGCAGTGCTAGAGGAGGGGCCCGCGATCAGCCCCAGCATTTT. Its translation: CSARGGARDQPQHF.

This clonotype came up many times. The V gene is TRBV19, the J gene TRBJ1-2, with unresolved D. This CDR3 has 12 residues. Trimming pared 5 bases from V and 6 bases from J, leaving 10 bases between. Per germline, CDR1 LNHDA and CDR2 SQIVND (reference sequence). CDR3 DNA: TGTGCCAGTAGTGGCGGTCTTCATGGCTACACCTTC. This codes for CASSGGLHGYTF.

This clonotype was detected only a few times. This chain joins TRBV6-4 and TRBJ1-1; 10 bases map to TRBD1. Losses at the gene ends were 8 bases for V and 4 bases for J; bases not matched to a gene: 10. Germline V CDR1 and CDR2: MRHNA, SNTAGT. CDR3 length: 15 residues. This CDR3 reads CASLLDRGRLTEAFF. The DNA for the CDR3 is TGTGCCAGCTTACTTGACAGGGGGCGACTCACTGAAGCTTTCTTT.

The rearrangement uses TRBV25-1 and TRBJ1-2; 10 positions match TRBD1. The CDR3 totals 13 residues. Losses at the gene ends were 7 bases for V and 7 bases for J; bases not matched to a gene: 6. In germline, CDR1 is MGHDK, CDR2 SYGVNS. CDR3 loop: CASTDDRGLGYTF. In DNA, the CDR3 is TGTGCCAGCACTGATGACAGGGGGCTTGGCTACACCTTC.

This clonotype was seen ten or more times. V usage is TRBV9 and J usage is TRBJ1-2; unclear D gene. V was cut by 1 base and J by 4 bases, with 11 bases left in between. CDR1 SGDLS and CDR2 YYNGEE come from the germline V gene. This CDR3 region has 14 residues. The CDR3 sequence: CASSVSHGPYGYTF. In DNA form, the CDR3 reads TGTGCCAGCAGCGTATCTCACGGGCCCTATGGCTACACCTTC.

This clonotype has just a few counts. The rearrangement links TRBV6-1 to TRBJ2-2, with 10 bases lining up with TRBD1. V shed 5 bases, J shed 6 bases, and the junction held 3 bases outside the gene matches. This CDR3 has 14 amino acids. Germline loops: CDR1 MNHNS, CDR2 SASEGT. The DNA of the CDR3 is TGTGCCAGCAGTCGGGACAGGGGTCCCGGGGAGCTGTTTTTT. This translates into CASSRDRGPGELFF.

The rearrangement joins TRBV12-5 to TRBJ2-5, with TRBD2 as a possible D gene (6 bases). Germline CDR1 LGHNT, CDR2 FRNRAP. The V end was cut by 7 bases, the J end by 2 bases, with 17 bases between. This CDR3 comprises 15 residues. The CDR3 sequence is CASVEGGTSQETQYF. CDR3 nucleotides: TGTGCTAGTGTCGAAGGAGGGACGTCTCAAGAGACCCAGTACTTC.

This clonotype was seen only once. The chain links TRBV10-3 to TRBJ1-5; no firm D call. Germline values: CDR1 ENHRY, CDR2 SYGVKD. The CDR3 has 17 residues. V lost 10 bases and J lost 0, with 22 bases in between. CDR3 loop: CASTFRASGSSNQPQHF. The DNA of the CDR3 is TGTGCCAGCACCTTCCGGGCCTCGGGGAGTAGCAATCAGCCCCAGCATTTT.

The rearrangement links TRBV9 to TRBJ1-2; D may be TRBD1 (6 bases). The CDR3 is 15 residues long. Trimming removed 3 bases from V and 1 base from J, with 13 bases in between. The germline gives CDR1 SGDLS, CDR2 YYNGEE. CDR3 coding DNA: TGTGCCAGCAGCGAGCCCAGGGACATTAACTATGGCTACACCTTC. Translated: CASSEPRDINYGYTF.

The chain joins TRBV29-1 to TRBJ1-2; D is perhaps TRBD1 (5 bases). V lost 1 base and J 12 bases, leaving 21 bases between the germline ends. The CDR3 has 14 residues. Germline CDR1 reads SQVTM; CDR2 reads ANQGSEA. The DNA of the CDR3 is TGCAGCGTTGAAGTACCAGGGACTGGGGCTGGAAACACCTTC. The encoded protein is CSVEVPGTGAGNTF.

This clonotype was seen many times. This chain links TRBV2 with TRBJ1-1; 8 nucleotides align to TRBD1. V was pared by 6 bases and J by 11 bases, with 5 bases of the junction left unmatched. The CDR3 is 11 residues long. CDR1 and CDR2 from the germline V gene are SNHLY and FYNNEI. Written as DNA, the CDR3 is TGTGCCAGCAGAGACAGGGGAAGGGCTTTCTTT. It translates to CASRDRGRAFF.

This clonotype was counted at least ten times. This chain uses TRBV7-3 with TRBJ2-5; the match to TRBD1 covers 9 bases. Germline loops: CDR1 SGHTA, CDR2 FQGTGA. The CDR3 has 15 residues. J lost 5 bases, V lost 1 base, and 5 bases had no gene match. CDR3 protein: CASSLRGTGLETQYF. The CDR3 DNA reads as TGTGCCAGCAGCTTAAGAGGGACAGGGTTGGAGACCCAGTACTTC.

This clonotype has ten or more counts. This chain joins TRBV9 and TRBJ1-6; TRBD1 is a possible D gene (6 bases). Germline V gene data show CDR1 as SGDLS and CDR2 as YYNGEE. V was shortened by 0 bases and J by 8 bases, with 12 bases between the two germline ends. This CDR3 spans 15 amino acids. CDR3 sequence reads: CASSVAGEGDSPLHF. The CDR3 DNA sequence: TGTGCCAGCAGCGTAGCAGGGGAGGGAGATTCACCCCTCCACTTT.

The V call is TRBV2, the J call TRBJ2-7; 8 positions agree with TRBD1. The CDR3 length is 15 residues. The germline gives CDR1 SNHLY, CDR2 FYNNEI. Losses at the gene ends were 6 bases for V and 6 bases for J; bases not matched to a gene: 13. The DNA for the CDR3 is TGTGCCAGCAGCTCGCCCGGGACAGGTCGCTCCGAGCAGTACTTC. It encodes CASSSPGTGRSEQYF.

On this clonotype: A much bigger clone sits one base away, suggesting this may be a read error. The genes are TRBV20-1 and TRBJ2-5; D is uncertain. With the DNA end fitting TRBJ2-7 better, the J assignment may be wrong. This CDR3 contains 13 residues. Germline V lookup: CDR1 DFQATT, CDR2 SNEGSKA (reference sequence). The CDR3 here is CSARDGRPSEQYF. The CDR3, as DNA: TGCAGTGCTAGAGATGGGCGGCCCTCCGAGCAGTACTTC.

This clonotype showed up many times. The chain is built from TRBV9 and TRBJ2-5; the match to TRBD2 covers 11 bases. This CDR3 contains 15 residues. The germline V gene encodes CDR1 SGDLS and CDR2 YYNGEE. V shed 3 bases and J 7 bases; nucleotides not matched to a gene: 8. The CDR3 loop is CASSASGGPPGTQYF. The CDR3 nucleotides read TGTGCCAGCAGCGCTAGCGGGGGGCCGCCCGGGACCCAGTACTTC.

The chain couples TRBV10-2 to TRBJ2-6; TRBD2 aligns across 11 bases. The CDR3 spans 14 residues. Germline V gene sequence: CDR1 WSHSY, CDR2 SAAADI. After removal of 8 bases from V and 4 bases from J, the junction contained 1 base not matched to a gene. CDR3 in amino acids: CASRTSGGANVLTF. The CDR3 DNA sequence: TGCGCCAGCCGGACTAGCGGGGGGGCCAACGTCCTGACTTTC.

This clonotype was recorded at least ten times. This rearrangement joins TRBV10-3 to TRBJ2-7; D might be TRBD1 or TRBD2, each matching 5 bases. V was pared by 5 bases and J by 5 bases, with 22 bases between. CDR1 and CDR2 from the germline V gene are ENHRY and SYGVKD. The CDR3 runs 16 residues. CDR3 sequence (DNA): TGTGCCATCAGTTTCCGGGGCGGGCAGGTATTAGACGAGCAGTACTTC. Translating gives CAISFRGGQVLDEQYF.

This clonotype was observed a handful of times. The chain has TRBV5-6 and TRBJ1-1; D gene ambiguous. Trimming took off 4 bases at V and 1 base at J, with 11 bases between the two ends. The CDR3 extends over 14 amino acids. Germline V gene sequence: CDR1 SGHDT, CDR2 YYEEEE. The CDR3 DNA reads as TGTGCCAGCAGCGGCGTGGTTCGGAACACTGAAGCTTTCTTT. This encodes CASSGVVRNTEAFF.